This TCR beta chain emerged from a study of blood T cell repertoires in COVID-19. As for the study in general: There were acute and convalescent COVID-19 samples, and they came from the United States, Italy and Spain. PBMCs, B-cell-depleted T cells, or T cells provided the cDNA or gDNA that made up the material.

This CDR3 has 12 residues. Trimming left V 10 bases short and J 0 bases short, with 9 bases between. Germline V gene data show CDR1 as MNHEY and CDR2 as SVGAGI. The table came from immunoSEQ multiplex PCR; TCRdb's copy has only in-frame clones and leaves some out. The sample shows under 35,000 clones, approximately 88% of them seen only once. The V and J genes are TRBV6-5 and TRBJ1-2, with D hard to call. The TCR comes from a human donor in a cohort sampled during active COVID-19. Sequenced material: peripheral blood. The DNA of the CDR3 is TGTGCCACCTCGGGGTCTAACTATGGCTACACCTTC. Its protein product is CATSGSNYGYTF.